A selection of T cell receptor beta chains follows, all from one sample in a study of T cells in Graves' hyperthyroidism and ophthalmopathy. TCRdb re-derived calls from the multiplex PCR reads in MiXCR, one entry per CDR3 protein. In the table there are 460,000 or so distinct CDR3 sequences, about an eighth of which are singletons. Sequenced material: blood. The receptors here all came from a young woman with Graves' hyperthyroidism. Each CDR3 is given with its conserved first and last residue. The D gene is left open where the match is weak. Clone size is stated in some rows and not others, as once, few, many or a class when expanded.

v_gene	j_gene	abundance	d_gene	CDR3nt	CDR3aa
TRBV20-1	TRBJ2-3	many	-	TGCAGTGCCCCACCGGCGGGGCCAGATACGCAGTATTTT	CSAPPAGPDTQYF
TRBV20-1	TRBJ2-1	-	TRBD2	TGCAGTGCTAGAGTGACTAGCGGCAATGAGCAGTTCTTC	CSARVTSGNEQFF
TRBV6-2/TRBV6-3	TRBJ1-2	many	-	TGTGCCAGCAGTTACCATGAGTTTAACTATGGCTACACCTTC	CASSYHEFNYGYTF
TRBV10-3	TRBJ1-2	many	TRBD1	TGTGCCATCAGGGGGACAGGGAACGGCTACACCTTC	CAIRGTGNGYTF
TRBV20-1	TRBJ2-7	few	TRBD2	TGCAGTGCATTCAGCGATACTAGCGGCGCCTACGAGCAGTACTTC	CSAFSDTSGAYEQYF
TRBV7-2	TRBJ1-1	-	TRBD1	TGTGCCAGCAGTCAGGACAGGGGGGTCACTGAAGCTTTCTTT	CASSQDRGVTEAFF
TRBV7-2	TRBJ2-5	many	-	TGTGCCAGCAGCCAAAGGTACCGGGGGACCCAGTACTTC	CASSQRYRGTQYF
TRBV11-2	TRBJ2-1	many	-	TGTGCCAGCAGCTTGGTCAGGGAGCAGTTCTTC	CASSLVREQFF
TRBV12-3/TRBV12-4	TRBJ1-5	many	-	TGTGCCAGCACCTTGTGGGATTCCAATCAGCCCCAGCATTTT	CASTLWDSNQPQHF
TRBV9	TRBJ2-5	many	-	TGTGCCAGCAGCGTAGCTCTGGGGGGACAAGAGACCCAGTACTTC	CASSVALGGQETQYF
TRBV27	TRBJ2-3	many	-	TGTGCCAGCAGCTTTAAATCGGTCACAGATACGCAGTATTTT	CASSFKSVTDTQYF
TRBV6-1	TRBJ1-2	many	TRBD1	TGTGCCAGCAGTCAAACCGGGACAGGGGTTGGCTACACCTTC	CASSQTGTGVGYTF
TRBV20-1	TRBJ1-2	many	-	TGCAGTGCTAGCCTCGCGGGGCAGGCCCATGGCTACACCTTC	CSASLAGQAHGYTF
TRBV27	TRBJ1-1	many	-	TGTGCCAGCAGTCTGGGTTATGAAGCTTTCTTT	CASSLGYEAFF
TRBV7-9	TRBJ1-6	many	-	TGTGCCAGCAGCCGGGGGGATCACAGATCGTCACCCCTCCACTTT	CASSRGDHRSSPLHF